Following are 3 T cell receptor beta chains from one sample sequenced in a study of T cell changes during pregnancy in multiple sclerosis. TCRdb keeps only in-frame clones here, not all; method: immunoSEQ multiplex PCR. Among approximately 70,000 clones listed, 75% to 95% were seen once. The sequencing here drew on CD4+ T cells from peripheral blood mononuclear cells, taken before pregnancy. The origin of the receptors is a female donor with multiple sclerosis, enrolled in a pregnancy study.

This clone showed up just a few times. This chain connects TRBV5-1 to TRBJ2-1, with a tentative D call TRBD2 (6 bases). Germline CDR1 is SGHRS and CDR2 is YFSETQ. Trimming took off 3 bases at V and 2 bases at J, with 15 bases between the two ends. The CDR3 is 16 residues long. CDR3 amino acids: CASSSVGGTTYNEQFF. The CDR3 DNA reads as TGCGCCAGCAGCTCGGTAGGCGGGACCACCTACAATGAGCAGTTCTTC.

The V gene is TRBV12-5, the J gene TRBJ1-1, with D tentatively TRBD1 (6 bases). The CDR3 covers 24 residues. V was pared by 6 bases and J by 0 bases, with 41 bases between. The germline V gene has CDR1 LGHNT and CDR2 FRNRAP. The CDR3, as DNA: TGTGCTAGTGGACACTTGGGGGCTGTATTTGGTCAGGGTAGGTTTTCGAGTGTGAACACTGAAGCTTTCTTT. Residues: CASGHLGAVFGQGRFSSVNTEAFF. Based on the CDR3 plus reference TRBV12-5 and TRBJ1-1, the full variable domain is DARVTQTPRHKVTEMGQEVTMRCQPILGHNTVFWYRQTMMQGLELLAYFRNRAPLDDSGMPKDRFSAEMPDATLATLKIQPSEPRDSAVYFCASGHLGAVFGQGRFSSVNTEAFFGQGTRLTVV.

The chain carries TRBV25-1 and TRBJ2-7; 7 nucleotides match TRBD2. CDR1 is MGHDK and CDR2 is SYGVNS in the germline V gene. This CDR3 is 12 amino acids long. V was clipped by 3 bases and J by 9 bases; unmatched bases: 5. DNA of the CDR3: TGTGCCAGCAGTGAGGGAGTAGCGGGGCAGTACTTC. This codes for CASSEGVAGQYF.